These T cell receptor beta chains were read from a single sample in a study of identical twins. A single record per CDR3 protein comes from TCRdb applying MiXCR to the 5' RACE reads. The table has 200,000 to 250,000 distinct CDR3 sequences, 6.5% to 9% seen once. These records were also assigned to another study, of yellow fever vaccine responses in identical twins.

The source material was CD8+ T cells sorted from blood. All receptors come from a woman in her late teens or twenties in good health. CDR3s include the opening cysteine and the closing phenylalanine or tryptophan. The D gene is left open where the match is weak. Clone size is stated in some rows and not others, as once, few, many or a class when expanded.

D: TRBD1
J: TRBJ2-3
length: 15
V: TRBV6-1
size: few
CDR3: CASSEIRGRTDTQYF
DNA: TGTGCCAGCAGTGAAATAAGGGGGCGGACAGATACGCAGTATTTT

D: TRBD2
J: TRBJ2-1
length: 19
V: TRBV11-2
size: -
CDR3: CASSLRARRRPSGVNEQFF
DNA: TGTGCCAGCAGCTTACGTGCGCGACGGAGGCCTAGCGGGGTCAATGAGCAGTTCTTC

D: -
J: TRBJ2-1
length: 16
V: TRBV5-1
size: many
CDR3: CASSLGLLLGFNEQFF
DNA: TGCGCCAGCAGCTTGGGGCTCCTTCTAGGATTTAATGAGCAGTTCTTC

D: -
J: TRBJ2-1
length: 15
V: TRBV3-1
size: many
CDR3: CASSPQRADKNEQFF
DNA: TGTGCCAGCAGTCCACAGAGAGCTGACAAGAATGAGCAGTTCTTC

D: TRBD2
J: TRBJ2-1
length: 19
V: TRBV15
size: few
CDR3: CATSRALGLAALEGNEQFF
DNA: TGTGCCACCAGCAGAGCATTGGGACTAGCGGCATTGGAGGGCAATGAGCAGTTCTTC

D: -
J: TRBJ2-1
length: 14
V: TRBV20-1
size: many
CDR3: CSARGGSSYNEQFF
DNA: TGCAGTGCCAGAGGGGGGAGCTCCTACAATGAGCAGTTCTTC

D: -
J: TRBJ2-7
length: 14
V: TRBV20-1
size: few
CDR3: CSARDGVHDYEQYF
DNA: TGCAGTGCCCGGGACGGCGTGCACGATTACGAGCAGTACTTC

D: -
J: TRBJ2-2
length: 15
V: TRBV12-3/TRBV12-4
size: -
CDR3: CASSGPWSGTGELFF
DNA: TGTGCCAGCAGTGGCCCCTGGAGTGGCACCGGGGAGCTGTTTTTT

D: TRBD2
J: TRBJ2-1
length: 15
V: TRBV5-5
size: -
CDR3: CASSLPSGRGNEQFF
DNA: TGTGCCAGCAGCTTACCTAGCGGGAGGGGGAATGAGCAGTTCTTC

D: -
J: TRBJ2-7
length: 14
V: TRBV7-9
size: many
CDR3: CASSPAPSFGEQYF
DNA: TGTGCCAGCAGCCCCGCTCCCAGTTTCGGCGAGCAGTACTTC

D: -
J: TRBJ2-6
length: 17
V: TRBV6-1
size: -
CDR3: CASSDSPPFSGANVLTF
DNA: TGTGCCAGCAGTGATTCTCCGCCTTTCTCTGGGGCCAACGTCCTGACTTTC

D: -
J: TRBJ2-5
length: 13
V: TRBV28
size: many
CDR3: CASSFYTQETQYF
DNA: TGTGCCAGCAGTTTTTATACCCAAGAGACCCAGTACTTC

D: TRBD1
J: TRBJ2-7
length: 15
V: TRBV2
size: -
CDR3: CASSEGTGPAYEQYF
DNA: TGTGCCAGCAGTGAGGGGACAGGGCCTGCGTACGAGCAGTACTTC

D: -
J: TRBJ1-2
length: 12
V: TRBV5-4
size: -
CDR3: CASSGRTYGYTF
DNA: TGTGCCAGCAGCGGTCGGACCTATGGCTACACCTTC

D: -
J: TRBJ2-4
length: 13
V: TRBV2
size: -
CDR3: CASSEADKNIQYF
DNA: TGTGCCAGCAGTGAGGCGGACAAAAACATTCAGTACTTC

D: -
J: TRBJ2-4
length: 15
V: TRBV12-3/TRBV12-4
size: many
CDR3: CASSLGPPPKNIQYF
DNA: TGTGCCAGCAGTTTAGGCCCTCCCCCCAAAAACATTCAGTACTTC

D: TRBD2
J: TRBJ2-7
length: 17
V: TRBV13
size: few
CDR3: CASSLGRLAGTSYEQYF
DNA: TGTGCCAGCAGCTTAGGCCGTCTAGCGGGGACCTCCTACGAGCAGTACTTC

D: -
J: TRBJ2-1
length: 16
V: TRBV29-1
size: many
CDR3: CSVEGGDNSPYNEQFF
DNA: TGCAGCGTTGAGGGGGGGGACAACTCACCCTACAATGAGCAGTTCTTC

D: -
J: TRBJ2-7
length: 13
V: TRBV27
size: few
CDR3: CASSLTVEYEQYF
DNA: TGTGCCAGCAGTTTAACGGTGGAGTACGAGCAGTACTTC

D: TRBD1
J: TRBJ1-5
length: 15
V: TRBV4-1
size: many
CDR3: CASSQATGGDQPQHF
DNA: TGCGCCAGCAGCCAAGCGACAGGGGGGGATCAGCCCCAGCATTTT

D: TRBD2
J: TRBJ2-7
length: 15
V: TRBV5-5
size: -
CDR3: CASQGLLAGGGEQYF
DNA: TGTGCCAGCCAGGGGCTTTTAGCGGGAGGAGGTGAGCAGTACTTC

D: TRBD1
J: TRBJ2-3
length: 13
V: TRBV2
size: few
CDR3: CAITGVRTDTQYF
DNA: TGTGCCATTACAGGGGTTCGCACAGATACGCAGTATTTT